This T cell receptor beta chain was observed in a study of vaccination and CD4 T cells after COVID-19. Looking at the study overall: Convalescent donors totaled six males and four females, including two who were Hispanic.

Oncomine TCR Beta short-read sequencing was applied to DNA from cultured CD4+ T cells. TCRdb ran MiXCR on the PCR reads and lists one entry per CDR3 protein. The table has some 10,000 distinct CDR3 sequences, 35% to 50% seen once; the top ten hold about 30%. CDR1 and CDR2 from the germline V gene are SGHNT and YENEEA. CDR3 size: 15 residues. Trimming pared 5 bases from V and 7 bases from J, leaving 21 bases between. There are a few counts of this clonotype. Antigen: not known. Sample treatment: approximately nine-day PBMC culture with coronavirus spike peptide pools or control peptides (ViraFEST assay). The authors swapped half the medium for fresh IL-2 medium on days 3 and 7.

The specimen sequenced was CD4+ T cells from blood, cultured in vitro. The sequence was collected from a human donor who had recovered from COVID-19. The chain carries TRBV11-3 and TRBJ2-7; possibly TRBD1 for D (6 bases). The CDR3 reads CASSISRTDLREQYF. CDR3 nucleotide sequence: TGTGCCAGCAGCATTTCTAGGACAGATCTTAGAGAGCAGTACTTC.